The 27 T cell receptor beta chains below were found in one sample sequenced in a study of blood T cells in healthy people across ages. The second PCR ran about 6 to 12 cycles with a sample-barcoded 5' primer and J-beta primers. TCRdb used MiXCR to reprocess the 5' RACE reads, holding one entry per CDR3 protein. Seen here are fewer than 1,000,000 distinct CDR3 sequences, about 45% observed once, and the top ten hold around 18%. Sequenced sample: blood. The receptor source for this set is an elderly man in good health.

The CDR3 spells CASSDPDRGYEQYF. CDR3 sequence (DNA): TGCGCCAGCAGTGATCCGGACAGGGGCTACGAGCAGTACTTC. The chain links TRBV10-1 to TRBJ2-7; 9 bases fit TRBD1. The CDR3 runs 14 residues. CDR1 WNHNN and CDR2 SYGVQD come from the germline V gene (reference sequence). V lost 3 bases and J lost 3; bases outside the gene matches: 3.

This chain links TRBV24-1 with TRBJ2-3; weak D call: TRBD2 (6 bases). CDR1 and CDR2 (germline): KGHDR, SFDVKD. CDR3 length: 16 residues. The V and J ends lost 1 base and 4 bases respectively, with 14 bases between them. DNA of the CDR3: TGTGCCACCAGTGATTTTGCCGGGACTTTTGCAGATACGCAGTATTTT. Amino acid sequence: CATSDFAGTFADTQYF.

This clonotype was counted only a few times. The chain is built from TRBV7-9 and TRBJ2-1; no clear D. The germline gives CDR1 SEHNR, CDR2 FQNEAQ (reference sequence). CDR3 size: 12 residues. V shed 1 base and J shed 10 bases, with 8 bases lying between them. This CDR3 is CASSLGLPEQFF. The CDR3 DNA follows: TGTGCCAGCAGCTTAGGACTTCCGGAGCAGTTCTTC. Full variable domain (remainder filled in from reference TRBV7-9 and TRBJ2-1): DTGVSQNPRHKITKRGQNVTFRCDPISEHNRLYWYRQTLGQGPEFLTYFQNEAQLEKSRLLSDRFSAERPKGSFSTLEIQRTEQGDSAMYLCASSLGLPEQFFGPGTRLTVL.

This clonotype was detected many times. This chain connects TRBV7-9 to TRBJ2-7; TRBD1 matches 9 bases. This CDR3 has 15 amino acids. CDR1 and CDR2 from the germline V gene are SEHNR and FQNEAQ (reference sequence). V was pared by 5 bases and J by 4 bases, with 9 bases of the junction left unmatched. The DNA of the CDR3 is TGTGCCAGCAGCCTACCGGACAGGGGAGTGTACGAGCAGTACTTC. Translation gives CASSLPDRGVYEQYF.

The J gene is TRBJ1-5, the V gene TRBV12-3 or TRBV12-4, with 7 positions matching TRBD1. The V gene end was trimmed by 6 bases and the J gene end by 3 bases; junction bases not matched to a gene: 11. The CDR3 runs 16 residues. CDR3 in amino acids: CASSPGTDQPNQPQHF. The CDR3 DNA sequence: TGTGCCAGCAGCCCAGGGACAGACCAACCCAATCAGCCCCAGCATTTT.

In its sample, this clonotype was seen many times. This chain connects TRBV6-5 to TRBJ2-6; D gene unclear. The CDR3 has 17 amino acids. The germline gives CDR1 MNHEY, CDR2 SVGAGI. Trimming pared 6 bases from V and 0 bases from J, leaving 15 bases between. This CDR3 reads CASSITIRTSGANVLTF. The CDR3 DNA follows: TGTGCCAGCAGCATTACCATCCGGACCTCTGGGGCCAACGTCCTGACTTTC.

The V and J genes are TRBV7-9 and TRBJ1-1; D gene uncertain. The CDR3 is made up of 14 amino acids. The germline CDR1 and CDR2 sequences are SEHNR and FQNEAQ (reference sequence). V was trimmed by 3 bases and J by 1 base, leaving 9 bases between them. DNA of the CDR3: TGTGCCAGCAGCTTTGGCAACTCGAACACTGAAGCTTTCTTT. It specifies CASSFGNSNTEAFF.

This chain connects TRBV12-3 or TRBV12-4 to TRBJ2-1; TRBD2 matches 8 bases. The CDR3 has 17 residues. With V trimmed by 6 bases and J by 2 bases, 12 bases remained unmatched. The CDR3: CASSPIFAGGTYNEQFF. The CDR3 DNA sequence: TGTGCCAGCAGCCCCATATTCGCGGGAGGAACCTACAATGAGCAGTTCTTC.

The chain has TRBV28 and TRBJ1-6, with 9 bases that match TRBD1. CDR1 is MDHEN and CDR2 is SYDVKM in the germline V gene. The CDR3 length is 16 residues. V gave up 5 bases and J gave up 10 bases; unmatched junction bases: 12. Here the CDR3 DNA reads TGTGCCAGCAGTATCCCTCAAGGACAGGGGTGGTCACCCCTCCACTTT. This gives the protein CASSIPQGQGWSPLHF.

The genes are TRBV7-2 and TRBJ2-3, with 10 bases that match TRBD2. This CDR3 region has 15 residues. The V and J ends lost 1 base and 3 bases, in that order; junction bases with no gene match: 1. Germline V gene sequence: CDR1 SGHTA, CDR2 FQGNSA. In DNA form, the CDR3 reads TGTGCCAGCAGCTTAGAAGCGGGGGGGACAGATACGCAGTATTTT. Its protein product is CASSLEAGGTDTQYF.

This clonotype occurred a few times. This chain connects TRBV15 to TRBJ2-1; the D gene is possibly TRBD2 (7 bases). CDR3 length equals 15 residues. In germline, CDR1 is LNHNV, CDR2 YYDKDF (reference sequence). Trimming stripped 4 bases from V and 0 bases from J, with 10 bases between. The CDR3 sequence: CATSNGGLSYNEQFF. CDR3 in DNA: TGTGCCACCAGCAACGGGGGGCTCTCCTACAATGAGCAGTTCTTC.

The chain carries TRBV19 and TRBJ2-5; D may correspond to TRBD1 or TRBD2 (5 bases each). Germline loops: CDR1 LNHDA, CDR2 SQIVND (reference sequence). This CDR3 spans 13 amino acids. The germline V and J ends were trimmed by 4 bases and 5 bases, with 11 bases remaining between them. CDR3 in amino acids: CASSTGPAETQYF. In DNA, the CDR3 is TGTGCCAGTAGTACGGGACCGGCGGAGACCCAGTACTTC.

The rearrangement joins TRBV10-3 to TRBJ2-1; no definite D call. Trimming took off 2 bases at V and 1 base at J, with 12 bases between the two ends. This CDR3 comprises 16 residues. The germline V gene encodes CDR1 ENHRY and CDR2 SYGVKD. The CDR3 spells CAISEEADPSYNEQFF. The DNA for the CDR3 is TGTGCCATCAGTGAGGAGGCGGACCCTTCCTACAATGAGCAGTTCTTC.

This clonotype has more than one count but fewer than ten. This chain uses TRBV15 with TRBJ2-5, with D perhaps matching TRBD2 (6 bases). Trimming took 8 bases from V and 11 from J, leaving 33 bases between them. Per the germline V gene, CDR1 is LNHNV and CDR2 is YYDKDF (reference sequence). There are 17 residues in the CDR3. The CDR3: CATVKGGKAGIPSEQYF. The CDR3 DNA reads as TGTGCCACCGTTAAAGGAGGGAAGGCGGGAATCCCCAGTGAGCAGTACTTC.

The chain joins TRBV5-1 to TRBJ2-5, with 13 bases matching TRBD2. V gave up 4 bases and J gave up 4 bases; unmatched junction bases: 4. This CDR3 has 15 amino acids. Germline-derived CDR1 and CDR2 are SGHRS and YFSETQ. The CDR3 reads CASSEGLAGPETQYF. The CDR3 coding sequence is TGCGCCAGCAGCGAGGGACTAGCGGGACCAGAGACCCAGTACTTC.

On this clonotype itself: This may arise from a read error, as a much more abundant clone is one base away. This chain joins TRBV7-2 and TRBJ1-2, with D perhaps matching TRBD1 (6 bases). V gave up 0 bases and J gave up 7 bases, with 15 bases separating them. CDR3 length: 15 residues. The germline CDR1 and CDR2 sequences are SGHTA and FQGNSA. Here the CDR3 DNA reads TGTGCCAGCAGCTTAGCGGGGGCAGGGCTTTCTGGCTACACCTTC. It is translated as CASSLAGAGLSGYTF.

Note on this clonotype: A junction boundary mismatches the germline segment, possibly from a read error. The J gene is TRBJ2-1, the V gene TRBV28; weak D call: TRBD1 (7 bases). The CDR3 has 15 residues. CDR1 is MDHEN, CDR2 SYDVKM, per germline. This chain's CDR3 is CASILGGGTYNEQFF. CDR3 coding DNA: TGTGCCAGCATTTTAGGGGGCGGGACCTACAATGAGCAGTTCTTC.

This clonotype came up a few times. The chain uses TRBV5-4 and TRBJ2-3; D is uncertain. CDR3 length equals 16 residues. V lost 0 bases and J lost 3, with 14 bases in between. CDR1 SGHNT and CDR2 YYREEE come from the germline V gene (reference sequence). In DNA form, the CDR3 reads TGTGCCAGCAGCTTGGGATTAGTACGAGAGACAGATACGCAGTATTTT. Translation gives CASSLGLVRETDTQYF.

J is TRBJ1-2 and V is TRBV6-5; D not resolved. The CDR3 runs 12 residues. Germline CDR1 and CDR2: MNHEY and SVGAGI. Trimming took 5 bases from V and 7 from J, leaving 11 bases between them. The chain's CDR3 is CASSPTAGGYTF. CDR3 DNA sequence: TGTGCCAGCAGTCCCACGGCGGGTGGCTACACCTTC.

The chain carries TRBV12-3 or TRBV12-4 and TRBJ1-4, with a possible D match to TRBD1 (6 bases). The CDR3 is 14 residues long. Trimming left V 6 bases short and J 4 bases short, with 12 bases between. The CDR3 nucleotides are TGTGCCAGCAGCCGGGGGCCGGGTAATGAAAAACTGTTTTTT. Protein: CASSRGPGNEKLFF.

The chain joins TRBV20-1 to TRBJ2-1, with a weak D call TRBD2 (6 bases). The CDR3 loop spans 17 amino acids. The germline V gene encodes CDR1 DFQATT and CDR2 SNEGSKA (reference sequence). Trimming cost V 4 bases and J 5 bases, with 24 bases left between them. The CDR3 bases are TGCAGTGCTACCCCTATCGCGGGGCGGGATCAGAACAATGAGCAGTTCTTC. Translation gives CSATPIAGRDQNNEQFF.

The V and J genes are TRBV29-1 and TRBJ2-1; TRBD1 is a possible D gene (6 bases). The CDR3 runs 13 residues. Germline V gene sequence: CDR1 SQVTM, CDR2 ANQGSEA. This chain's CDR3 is CTTMTGINNEQFF. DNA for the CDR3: TGCACGACCATGACAGGAATAAACAATGAGCAGTTCTTC.

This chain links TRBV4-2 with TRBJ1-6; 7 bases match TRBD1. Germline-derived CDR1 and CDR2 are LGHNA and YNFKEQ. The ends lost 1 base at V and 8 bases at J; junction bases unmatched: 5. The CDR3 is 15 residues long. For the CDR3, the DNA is TGTGCCAGCAGCCAAGGAGGGACAGCGGATTCACCCCTCCACTTT. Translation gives CASSQGGTADSPLHF.

DNA of the CDR3: TGCGCCAGCAGCTTGGGCCGGAGGGGCCCCCACAATGAGCAGTTCTTC. Translated: CASSLGRRGPHNEQFF. The rearrangement links TRBV5-1 to TRBJ2-1; tentative D call: TRBD2 (6 bases). The CDR3 sequence is 16 residues long. Germline V CDR1 and CDR2: SGHRS, YFSETQ. V lost 0 bases to trimming and J lost 5 bases, with 15 bases between them.

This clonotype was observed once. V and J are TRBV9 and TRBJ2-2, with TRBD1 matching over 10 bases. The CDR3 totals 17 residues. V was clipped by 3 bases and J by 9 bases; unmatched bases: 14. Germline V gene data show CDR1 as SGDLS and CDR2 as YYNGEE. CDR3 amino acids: CASSASGTGVDRRELFF. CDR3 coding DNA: TGTGCCAGCAGCGCGTCCGGGACAGGGGTCGATCGGCGGGAGCTGTTTTTT. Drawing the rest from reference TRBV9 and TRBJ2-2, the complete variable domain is DSGVTQTPKHLITATGQRVTLRCSPRSGDLSVYWYQQSLDQGLQFLIQYYNGEERAKGNILERFSAQQFPDLHSELNLSSLELGDSALYFCASSASGTGVDRRELFFGEGSRLTVL.

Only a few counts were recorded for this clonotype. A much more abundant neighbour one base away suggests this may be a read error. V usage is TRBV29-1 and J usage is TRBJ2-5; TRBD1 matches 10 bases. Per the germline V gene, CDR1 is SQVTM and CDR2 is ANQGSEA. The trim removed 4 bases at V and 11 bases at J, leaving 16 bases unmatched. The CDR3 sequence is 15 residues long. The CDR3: CSVGQPGQGYNEQYF. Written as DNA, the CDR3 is TGCAGCGTTGGACAACCGGGACAGGGGTACAATGAGCAGTACTTC.

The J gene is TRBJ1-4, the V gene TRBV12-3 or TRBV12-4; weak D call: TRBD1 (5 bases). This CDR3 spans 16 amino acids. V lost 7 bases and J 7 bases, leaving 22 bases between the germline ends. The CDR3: CASNLGPGPGSEKLFF. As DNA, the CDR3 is TGTGCCAGCAACCTGGGTCCAGGTCCAGGGTCTGAAAAACTGTTTTTT.